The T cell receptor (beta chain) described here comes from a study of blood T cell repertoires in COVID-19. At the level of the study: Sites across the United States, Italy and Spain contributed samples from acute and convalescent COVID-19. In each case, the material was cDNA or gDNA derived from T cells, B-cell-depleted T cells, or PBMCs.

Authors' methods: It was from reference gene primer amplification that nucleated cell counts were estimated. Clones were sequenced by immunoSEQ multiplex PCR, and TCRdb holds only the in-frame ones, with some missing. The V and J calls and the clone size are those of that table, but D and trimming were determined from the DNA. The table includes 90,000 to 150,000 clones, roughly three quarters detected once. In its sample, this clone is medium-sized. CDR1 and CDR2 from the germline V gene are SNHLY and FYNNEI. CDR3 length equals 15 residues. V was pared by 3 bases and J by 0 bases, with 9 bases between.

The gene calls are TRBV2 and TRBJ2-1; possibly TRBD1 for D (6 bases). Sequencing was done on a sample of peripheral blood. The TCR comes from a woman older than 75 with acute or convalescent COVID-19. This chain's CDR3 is CASSEQGSSYNEQFF. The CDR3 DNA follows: TGTGCCAGCAGTGAGCAGGGGAGCTCCTACAATGAGCAGTTCTTC.